This TCR beta chain was sequenced for a study of blood T cell repertoires in COVID-19. Study in general: The samples span acute and convalescent COVID-19 from the United States, Italy and Spain. PBMCs, B-cell-depleted T cells, or T cells were the source of the cDNA or gDNA that made up the material.

In the authors' methods: Reference gene primer amplification gave nucleated cell count estimates. Sequencing was performed with immunoSEQ multiplex PCR; in TCRdb, only in-frame clones are kept and a portion is missing. V and J calls and clone size follow that table, whereas D and trimming were derived from the DNA. The sample contains about 480,000 clones, roughly 90% of which appear only once. The CDR3 extends over 18 amino acids. V shed 5 bases and J 1 base; nucleotides not matched to a gene: 8. The germline gives CDR1 LNHDA, CDR2 SQIVND (reference sequence). This sequence originates from a woman in her 30s with acute or convalescent COVID-19. Sequenced: peripheral blood. The chain has TRBV19 and TRBJ2-2, with TRBD2 matching over 12 bases. The CDR3: CASSFRTSGAVNTGELFF. CDR3 in DNA: TGTGCCAGTAGTTTTAGGACTAGCGGGGCAGTGAACACCGGGGAGCTGTTTTTT.